This entry lists 29 T cell receptor beta chains sequenced from one sample in a study of blood T cell repertoires in COVID-19. Sequencing used immunoSEQ multiplex PCR; TCRdb keeps in-frame clones, though not all of them. Of 310,000 or so clones in the sample, around 85% were seen once. The sequenced sample consisted of PBMCs or T cells enriched from blood (not recorded which). The source is a woman aged 40-49 years who had recovered from COVID-19.

The V call is TRBV6-2 or TRBV6-3, the J call TRBJ2-3; tentative D call: TRBD1 (6 bases). The CDR3 totals 18 residues. The germline CDR1 and CDR2 sequences are MNHEY and SVGEGT. The ends were cut back, 0 bases at V and 0 bases at J, with 16 bases in the middle. DNA of the CDR3: TGTGCCAGCAGTTACTCCACTGCTGGACAGCTTAGCACAGATACGCAGTATTTT. It specifies CASSYSTAGQLSTDTQYF.

This clone was observed a single time. The chain joins TRBV6-5 to TRBJ2-5; D is possibly TRBD1 (5 bases). V lost 6 bases to trimming and J lost 7 bases, with 15 bases between them. CDR3 length: 13 amino acids. CDR1 and CDR2 from the germline V gene are MNHEY and SVGAGI. In DNA, the CDR3 is TGTGCCAGCAGCTCGGACACTGGTGGGACCCAGTACTTC. Its translation: CASSSDTGGTQYF.

DNA of the CDR3: TGTGCCAGCAGCCAGTCTGGACTAGCGGAGGCGGCCGAGCAGTACTTC. Translating gives CASSQSGLAEAAEQYF. The rearrangement uses TRBV4-2 and TRBJ2-7; 10 nucleotides line up with TRBD2. The CDR3 extends over 16 amino acids. The V segment lost 3 bases and the J segment 6 bases; nucleotides outside the gene matches: 11. Germline CDR1 reads LGHNA; CDR2 reads YNFKEQ.

The chain combines TRBV2 with TRBJ2-1; 9 positions match TRBD2. The CDR3 has 14 amino acids. Trimming took 7 bases from V and 5 from J; bases not matched to a gene: 6. The germline V gene has CDR1 SNHLY and CDR2 FYNNEI. The CDR3 spells CASKIPSGDNEQFF. The CDR3 DNA is TGTGCCAGCAAGATACCTAGCGGGGACAATGAGCAGTTCTTC.

In nucleotides, the CDR3 is TGCAGTGCATCCGGGGAAGAGACCCAGTACTTC. Translated, it gives CSASGEETQYF. J is TRBJ2-5 and V is TRBV20-1; maybe TRBD2 (5 bases). This CDR3 is built from 11 residues. V was trimmed by 6 bases and J by 3 bases, leaving 8 bases between them. CDR1 is DFQATT, CDR2 SNEGSKA, per germline (reference sequence).

This chain uses TRBV7-3 with TRBJ2-1; 12 bases fit TRBD2. CDR3 length: 15 amino acids. The germline CDR1 and CDR2 sequences are SGHTA and FQGTGA. Trimming cost V 5 bases and J 8 bases; bases outside gene matches: 7. This CDR3 reads CASSETSGGRHEQFF. Written as DNA, the CDR3 is TGTGCCAGCAGCGAAACTAGCGGGGGGCGGCATGAGCAGTTCTTC.

V and J are TRBV5-1 and TRBJ2-2; 8 bases line up with TRBD2. The CDR3 has 14 residues. CDR1 is SGHRS and CDR2 is YFSETQ in the germline V gene. J was trimmed by 6 bases and V by 2 bases; bases with no gene match: 3. The CDR3 nucleotides read TGCGCCAGCAGCTTAACGGGAGGGGCCGGGGAGCTGTTTTTT. Amino acid sequence: CASSLTGGAGELFF. Based on the CDR3 plus reference TRBV5-1 and TRBJ2-2, the full variable domain is KAGVTQTPRYLIKTRGQQVTLSCSPISGHRSVSWYQQTPGQGLQFLFEYFSETQRNKGNFPGRFSGRQFSNSRSEMNVSTLELGDSALYLCASSLTGGAGELFFGEGSRLTVL.

The chain carries TRBV28 and TRBJ1-2; possible D gene TRBD1, 6 bases. Germline lookup yields CDR1 MDHEN and CDR2 SYDVKM. V was clipped by 5 bases and J by 4 bases, with 11 bases between them. The CDR3 contains 13 residues. The chain's CDR3 is CASSPGGVYGYTF. Here the CDR3 DNA reads TGTGCCAGCAGTCCGGGGGGCGTCTATGGCTACACCTTC.

This chain joins TRBV10-1 and TRBJ2-2; TRBD2 matches 16 bases. V was pared by 8 bases and J by 4 bases, with 7 bases of the junction left unmatched. Looked up from germline, CDR1 is WNHNN and CDR2 is SYGVQD (reference sequence). The CDR3 runs 17 residues. DNA of the CDR3: TGCGCCAGCCCGGGACTAGCGGGAGGGGCGAGCACCGGGGAGCTGTTTTTT. Protein: CASPGLAGGASTGELFF.

J is TRBJ2-1 and V is TRBV18; TRBD2 is a possible D gene (5 bases). V dropped 4 bases and J dropped 0 bases, with 7 bases sitting between them. The CDR3 extends over 14 amino acids. Germline V gene sequence: CDR1 KGHSH, CDR2 LQKENI. The chain's CDR3 is CASSRTSSYNEQFF. CDR3 coding DNA: TGTGCCAGCTCACGTACTAGCTCCTACAATGAGCAGTTCTTC.

CDR3 amino acids: CASGTGVLSGELFF. The CDR3 DNA sequence: TGTGCCAGTGGGACAGGGGTCTTGAGCGGGGAGCTGTTTTTT. This chain links TRBV19 with TRBJ2-2; 10 nucleotides match TRBD1. The CDR3 has 14 amino acids. Germline-derived CDR1 and CDR2 are LNHDA and SQIVND (reference sequence). The ends lost 8 bases at V and 7 bases at J; junction bases unmatched: 7.

The genes are TRBV27 and TRBJ1-6; 12 bases are shared with TRBD1. The CDR3 loop spans 15 amino acids. With V trimmed by 4 bases and J by 10 bases, 5 bases remained unmatched. CDR1 MNHEY and CDR2 SMNVEV come from the germline V gene (reference sequence). The CDR3 spells CASSWGTGGGSPLHF. The CDR3 DNA follows: TGTGCCAGCAGTTGGGGGACAGGGGGCGGATCACCCCTCCACTTT.

The V call is TRBV30, the J call TRBJ2-2; 7 bases fit TRBD2. Unmatched junction bases numbered 13, after V lost 4 bases and J lost 5 bases. Germline CDR1 GTSNPN, CDR2 SVGIG (reference sequence). The CDR3 runs 16 residues. CDR3 sequence: CAWTKTAPGGTGELFF. DNA for the CDR3: TGTGCCTGGACCAAGACAGCCCCCGGGGGGACCGGGGAGCTGTTTTTT.

This clone was seen more than once but under ten times. This sequence joins TRBV2 and TRBJ1-5, with 11 bases that match TRBD1. J gave up 6 bases and V 7 bases, and 11 bases lay outside the gene matches. CDR1 is SNHLY and CDR2 is FYNNEI in the germline V gene. The CDR3 covers 16 residues. The CDR3 reads CASNLGGGQGVQPQHF. The CDR3 bases are TGTGCCAGCAATTTAGGAGGGGGACAGGGGGTTCAGCCCCAGCATTTT. The whole variable domain, remainder taken from reference TRBV2 and TRBJ1-5, is EPEVTQTPSHQVTQMGQEVILRCVPISNHLYFYWYRQILGQKVEFLVSFYNNEISEKSEIFDDQFSVERPDGSNFTLKIRSTKLEDSAMYFCASNLGGGQGVQPQHFGDGTRLSIL.

V is TRBV7-9 and J is TRBJ2-2; 11 nucleotides agree with TRBD2. The CDR3 extends over 17 amino acids. Per the germline V gene, CDR1 is SEHNR and CDR2 is FQNEAQ (reference sequence). V was pared by 5 bases and J by 6 bases, with 11 bases of the junction left unmatched. The CDR3 DNA sequence: TGTGCCAGCAGCCCCCTCCAGTCACTAGCGGGAGCCGGGGAGCTGTTTTTT. This translates into CASSPLQSLAGAGELFF.

V and J are TRBV4-3 and TRBJ2-7, with D perhaps matching TRBD2 (5 bases). The germline V and J ends were trimmed by 1 base and 3 bases, with 7 bases remaining between them. The CDR3 totals 13 residues. The V gene's germline CDR1 is LGHNA and CDR2 YSLEER. CDR3 region: CASSQGRDYEQYF. The DNA of the CDR3 is TGCGCCAGCAGCCAAGGACGGGACTACGAGCAGTACTTC.

Turning to this clone: The same CDR3 is also encoded by other DNA sequences in this sample. The chain carries TRBV6-2 or TRBV6-3 and TRBJ2-3; no clear D gene. Looked up from germline, CDR1 is MNHEY and CDR2 is SVGEGT. The CDR3 has 12 amino acids. With 3 bases removed from V and 4 bases from J, the gap between germline ends came to 5 bases. CDR3 bases: TGTGCCAGCAGTTATAGTTCAGATACGCAGTATTTT. It yields the protein CASSYSSDTQYF.

V usage is TRBV5-1 and J usage is TRBJ2-5; 8 bases map to TRBD1. Trimming took 1 base from V and 1 from J; bases not matched to a gene: 0. CDR3 size: 14 residues. The V gene's germline CDR1 is SGHRS and CDR2 YFSETQ. As DNA, the CDR3 is TGCGCCAGCAGCTTGACAGGGGGCCAAGAGACCCAGTACTTC. Residues: CASSLTGGQETQYF.

The chain recombines TRBV27 with TRBJ2-2; 7 bases fit TRBD1. Germline CDR1 and CDR2: MNHEY and SMNVEV (reference sequence). The CDR3 is 17 amino acids. V was pared by 0 bases and J by 3 bases, with 7 bases of the junction left unmatched. The DNA of the CDR3 is TGTGCCAGCAGTTTATCGAGGAAGGGGGCTTACACCGGGGAGCTGTTTTTT. It yields the protein CASSLSRKGAYTGELFF.

The chain carries TRBV24-1 and TRBJ1-5; weak D call: TRBD1 (6 bases). The length of the CDR3 is 16 residues. Trimming shortened V by 4 bases and J by 1 base, and 13 bases separated the two germline ends. Germline V lookup: CDR1 KGHDR, CDR2 SFDVKD. The CDR3 here is CATSDSGRGSNQPQHF. In nucleotides, the CDR3 is TGTGCCACCAGTGACTCGGGGAGGGGGAGCAATCAGCCCCAGCATTTT.

The chain recombines TRBV7-2 with TRBJ1-1; D gene ambiguous. Trimming removed 0 bases at V and 1 base at J, with 9 bases between. From germline, CDR1 is SGHTA and CDR2 FQGNSA. CDR3 length: 15 residues. The CDR3: CASSLATPKNTEAFF. The CDR3 DNA is TGTGCCAGCAGCTTAGCCACTCCGAAGAACACTGAAGCTTTCTTT.

The J gene is TRBJ2-5, the V gene TRBV5-5, with D hard to call. V was clipped by 2 bases and J by 5 bases, with 7 bases between them. Germline values: CDR1 SGHKS, CDR2 YYEKEE (reference sequence). The CDR3 sequence is 12 residues long. The CDR3, as DNA: TGTGCCAGCAGCTTCCCCCAGGAGACCCAGTACTTC. Protein: CASSFPQETQYF.

V gene TRBV24-1 combines with J gene TRBJ2-1; TRBD2 agrees at 11 bases. J lost 10 bases, V lost 1 base, and 8 bases had no gene match. CDR1 is KGHDR and CDR2 is SFDVKD in the germline V gene. CDR3 size: 16 residues. The CDR3 sequence: CATSDLVAGGRNEQFF. The CDR3 nucleotides are TGTGCCACCAGTGATTTAGTAGCGGGAGGGCGAAACGAGCAGTTCTTC.

This chain joins TRBV19 and TRBJ1-5; 7 bases fit TRBD1. From germline, CDR1 is LNHDA and CDR2 SQIVND (reference sequence). This CDR3 comprises 14 residues. J lost 6 bases, V lost 5 bases, and 7 bases had no gene match. The CDR3 DNA reads as TGTGCCAGTAGTGCCAACAGGGGAAGTCAGCCCCAGCATTTT. Translated, it gives CASSANRGSQPQHF.

The rearrangement uses TRBV6-5 and TRBJ2-7; 9 bases align to TRBD2. The CDR3 consists of 13 residues. Unmatched junction bases numbered 4, after V lost 4 bases and J lost 6 bases. CDR1 and CDR2 (germline): MNHEY, SVGAGI. This CDR3 is CASSFSGSAEQYF. CDR3 coding DNA: TGTGCCAGCAGTTTTAGCGGGAGCGCCGAGCAGTACTTC.

This CDR3 reads CASNNAGGPRGSGNTIYF. CDR3 DNA: TGTGCCAGCAACAACGCGGGGGGGCCGCGCGGCTCTGGAAACACCATATATTTT. The rearrangement links TRBV9 to TRBJ1-3; TRBD1 is a possible D gene (6 bases). V gave up 6 bases and J gave up 0 bases, with 22 bases separating them. In germline, CDR1 is SGDLS, CDR2 YYNGEE. The CDR3 runs 18 residues.

The table lists this clone with a count of one. V is TRBV18 and J is TRBJ2-5; perhaps TRBD2 as D (5 bases). Germline V gives CDR1 KGHSH, CDR2 LQKENI. The CDR3 length is 13 residues. V dropped 5 bases and J dropped 1 base, with 8 bases sitting between them. The CDR3 DNA follows: TGTGCCAGCTCAACCGGGATCCAAGAGACCCAGTACTTC. Amino acids: CASSTGIQETQYF.

V and J are TRBV2 and TRBJ2-1, with a possible D match to TRBD2 (7 bases). The V gene's germline CDR1 is SNHLY and CDR2 FYNNEI. V lost 6 bases and J 11 bases, leaving 20 bases between the germline ends. The CDR3 contains 14 residues. The CDR3 sequence: CASRGAGVGIKQFF. The CDR3 DNA reads as TGTGCCAGCAGGGGGGCGGGAGTTGGGATTAAGCAGTTCTTC. Together with reference TRBV2 and TRBJ2-1, the CDR3 gives the full variable domain: EPEVTQTPSHQVTQMGQEVILRCVPISNHLYFYWYRQILGQKVEFLVSFYNNEISEKSEIFDDQFSVERPDGSNFTLKIRSTKLEDSAMYFCASRGAGVGIKQFFGPGTRLTVL.

J is TRBJ2-1 and V is TRBV3-1 (or the pseudogene TRBV3-2); 8 bases agree with TRBD2. This CDR3 comprises 17 residues. In germline, CDR1 is LGHDT, CDR2 YNNKEL (reference sequence). With 2 bases clipped from V and 2 bases from J, the junction kept 8 bases outside the gene matches. This CDR3 reads CASSQRSSGGTYNEQFF. Here the CDR3 DNA reads TGTGCCAGCAGCCAAAGGTCCTCGGGAGGGACCTACAATGAGCAGTTCTTC.